This T cell receptor beta chain emerged from a study of technical replicates of blood from a few donors. Method: immunoSEQ multiplex PCR; TCRdb's copy keeps in-frame clones and lacks some. In the table there are 65,000 to 85,000 clones, roughly 98% of which are singletons. This clone has a handful of counts. In germline, CDR1 is MNHEY, CDR2 SMNVEV (reference sequence). The CDR3 is made up of 13 amino acids. J lost 5 bases, V lost 5 bases, and 4 bases had no gene match. The rearrangement links TRBV27 to TRBJ1-2, with TRBD1 identical over 8 bases. The clonotype originates from a human donor in good health. Sequencing input: T cells isolated from PBMCs. In nucleotides, the CDR3 is TGTGCCAGCAGTGAGGACAGGGTTTATGGCTACACCTTC. It is translated as CASSEDRVYGYTF.